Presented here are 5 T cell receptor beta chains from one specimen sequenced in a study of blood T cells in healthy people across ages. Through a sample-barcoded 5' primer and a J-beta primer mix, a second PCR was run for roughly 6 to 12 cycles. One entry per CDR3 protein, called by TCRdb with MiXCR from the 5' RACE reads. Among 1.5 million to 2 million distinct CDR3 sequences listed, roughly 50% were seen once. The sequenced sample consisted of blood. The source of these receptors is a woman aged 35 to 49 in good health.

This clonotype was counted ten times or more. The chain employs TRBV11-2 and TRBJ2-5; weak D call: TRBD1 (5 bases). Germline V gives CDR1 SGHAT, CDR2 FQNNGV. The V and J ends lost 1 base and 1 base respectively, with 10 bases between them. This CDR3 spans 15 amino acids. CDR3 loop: CASSLGSQGQETQYF. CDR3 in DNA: TGTGCCAGCAGCTTAGGTAGTCAGGGCCAAGAGACCCAGTACTTC. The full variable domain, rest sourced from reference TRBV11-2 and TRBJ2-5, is EAGVAQSPRYKIIEKRQSVAFWCNPISGHATLYWYQQILGQGPKLLIQFQNNGVVDDSQLPKDRFSAERLKGVDSTLKIQPAKLEDSAVYLCASSLGSQGQETQYFGPGTRLLVL.

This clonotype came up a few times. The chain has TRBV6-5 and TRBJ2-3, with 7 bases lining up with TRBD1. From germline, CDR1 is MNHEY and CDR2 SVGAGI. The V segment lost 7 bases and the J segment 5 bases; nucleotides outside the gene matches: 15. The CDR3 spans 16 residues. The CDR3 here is CASKLVLRGLEDTQYF. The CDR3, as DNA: TGTGCCAGCAAACTAGTCCTTAGGGGGCTGGAAGATACGCAGTATTTT.

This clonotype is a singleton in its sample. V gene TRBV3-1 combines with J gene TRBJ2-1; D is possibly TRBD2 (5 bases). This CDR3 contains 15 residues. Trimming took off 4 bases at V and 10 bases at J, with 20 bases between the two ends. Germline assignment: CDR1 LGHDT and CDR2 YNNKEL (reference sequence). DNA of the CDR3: TGTGCCAGCAGCCGCATACGGACTGGTCCCGCGGAGCAGTTCTTC. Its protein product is CASSRIRTGPAEQFF.

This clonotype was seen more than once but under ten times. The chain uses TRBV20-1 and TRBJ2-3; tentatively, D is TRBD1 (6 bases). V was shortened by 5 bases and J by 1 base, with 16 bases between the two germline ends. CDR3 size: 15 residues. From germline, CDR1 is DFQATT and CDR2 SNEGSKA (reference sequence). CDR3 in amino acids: CSAFPQGPRTDTQYF. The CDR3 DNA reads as TGCAGTGCTTTCCCCCAGGGGCCGCGCACAGATACGCAGTATTTT.

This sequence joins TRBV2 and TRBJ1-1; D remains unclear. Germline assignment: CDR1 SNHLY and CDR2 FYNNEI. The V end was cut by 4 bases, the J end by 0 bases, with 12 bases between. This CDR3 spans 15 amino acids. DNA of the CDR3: TGTGCCAGCAGTGCGAGGAGGCACTTGAACACTGAAGCTTTCTTT. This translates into CASSARRHLNTEAFF.